This T cell receptor (beta chain) was sequenced in a study of high-grade serous ovarian cancer treatment subgroups. Whole-study findings and limits: Tumors within one patient showed repertoire similarity of roughly 0.11 to 0.79.

The tumor samples were collected prior to definitive surgery or chemotherapy. Sequenced by immunoSEQ multiplex PCR; TCRdb stores in-frame clones only, minus some. The table includes thousands of clones, roughly two thirds detected once. CDR3 size: 14 residues. V trimming: 6 bases; J trimming: 3 bases; junction bases outside the gene matches: 6. The germline CDR1 and CDR2 sequences are MNHNS and SASEGT. With regard to this clone: Its cognate antigen is unknown.

The V and J genes are TRBV6-1 and TRBJ2-5; 8 nucleotides line up with TRBD2. This clonotype was sampled from a human donor with high-grade serous ovarian cancer. The sample was tumor tissue. In nucleotides, the CDR3 is TGTGCCAGCAGAAGCGGGAGCGCTGAAGAGACCCAGTACTTC. Its protein is CASRSGSAEETQYF.